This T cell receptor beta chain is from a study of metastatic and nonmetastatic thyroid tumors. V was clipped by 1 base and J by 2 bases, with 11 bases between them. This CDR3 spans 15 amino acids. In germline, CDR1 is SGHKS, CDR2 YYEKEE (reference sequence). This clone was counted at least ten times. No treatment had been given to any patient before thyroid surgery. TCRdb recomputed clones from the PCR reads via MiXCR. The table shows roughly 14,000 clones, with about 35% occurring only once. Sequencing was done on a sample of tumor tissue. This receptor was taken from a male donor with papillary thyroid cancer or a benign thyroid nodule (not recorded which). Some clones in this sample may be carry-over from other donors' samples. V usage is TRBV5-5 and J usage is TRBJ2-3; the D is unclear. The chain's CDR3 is CASSLRERLTDTQYF. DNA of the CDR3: TGTGCCAGCAGCTTGCGAGAGCGTCTCACAGATACGCAGTATTTT.